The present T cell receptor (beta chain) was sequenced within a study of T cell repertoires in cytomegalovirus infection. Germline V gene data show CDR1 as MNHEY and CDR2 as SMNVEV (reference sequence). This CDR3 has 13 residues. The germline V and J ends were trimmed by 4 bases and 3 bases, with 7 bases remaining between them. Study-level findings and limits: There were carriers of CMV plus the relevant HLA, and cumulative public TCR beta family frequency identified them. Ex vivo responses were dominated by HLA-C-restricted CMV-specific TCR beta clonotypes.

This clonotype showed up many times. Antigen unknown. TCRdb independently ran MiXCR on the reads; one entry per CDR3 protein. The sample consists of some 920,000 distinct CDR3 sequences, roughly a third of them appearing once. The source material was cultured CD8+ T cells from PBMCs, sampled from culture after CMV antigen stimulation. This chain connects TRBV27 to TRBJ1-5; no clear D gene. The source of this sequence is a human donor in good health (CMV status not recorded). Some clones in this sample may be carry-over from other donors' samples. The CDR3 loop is CASSWGPNQPQHF. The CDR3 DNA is TGTGCCAGCAGTTGGGGTCCCAATCAGCCCCAGCATTTT.